Listed below are T cell receptor beta chains from one sample, sequenced in a study of identical twins. Each CDR3 protein is one row after TCRdb ran MiXCR on the 5' RACE reads. Of roughly 250,000 distinct CDR3 sequences listed, more than 13% were seen once; the top ten hold 8.8%. The sequenced sample consisted of memory (CD45RO+) T cells sorted from blood. These receptors all stem from a woman in her late teens or twenties in good health. The CDR3 runs from the conserved cysteine through the conserved F or W. The D gene is left open where the match is weak. A clone size is listed for some rows: how often the clone was seen (once, few, many), or a class if it is expanded.

TRBJ1-4 TRBV27 few - CASSPTDSSTNEKLFF TGTGCCAGCAGTCCGACAGATTCCTCAACTAATGAAAAACTGTTTTTT
TRBJ1-4 TRBV25-1 - TRBD1 CASSSHTGTANEKLFF TGTGCCAGCAGTTCGCACACCGGGACAGCTAATGAAAAACTGTTTTTT
TRBJ1-1 TRBV7-3 - TRBD1 CASSPGTGRKNTEAFF TGTGCCAGCAGCCCGGGGACAGGGAGAAAGAACACTGAAGCTTTCTTT
TRBJ2-7 TRBV12-3/TRBV12-4 - - CASSLASALYEQYF TGTGCCAGCAGTTTGGCTAGCGCGCTCTACGAGCAGTACTTC
TRBJ1-2 TRBV12-3/TRBV12-4 - TRBD1 CASRPPGQDPYGYTF TGTGCCAGCAGACCGCCGGGACAGGATCCCTATGGCTACACCTTC
TRBJ2-7 TRBV7-2 few TRBD2 CASSYGLAGGPPYF TGTGCCAGCAGCTACGGACTAGCGGGAGGGCCACCGTACTTC
TRBJ2-7 TRBV10-3 many TRBD1 CAILDRGRLEQYF TGTGCCATTCTGGACAGGGGGCGGTTGGAGCAGTACTTC
TRBJ2-6 TRBV5-1 - - CASARVGASSGANVLTF TGCGCCAGCGCTAGAGTGGGGGCGAGCTCTGGGGCCAACGTCCTGACTTTC
TRBJ2-7 TRBV27 few - CASSPYARRARGYEQYF TGTGCCAGCAGTCCATACGCCCGGCGGGCCAGGGGATACGAGCAGTACTTC
TRBJ1-2 TRBV10-3 - - CAAGPGYTF TGTGCCGCCGGGCCCGGCTACACCTTC
TRBJ2-3 TRBV25-1 few - CASSESRGAQDTQYF TGTGCCAGCAGTGAATCTCGGGGAGCCCAGGATACGCAGTATTTT
TRBJ2-3 TRBV7-8 few - CASSLGPAGSTDTQYF TGTGCCAGCAGCTTAGGGCCAGCGGGTAGCACAGATACGCAGTATTTT
TRBJ1-1 TRBV20-1 - TRBD1 CSARDRGQGITEAFF TGCAGTGCTAGAGATCGGGGACAGGGAATAACTGAAGCTTTCTTT
TRBJ2-5 TRBV7-6 few TRBD1 CASSLNDPTGGQETQYF TGTGCCAGCAGCTTAAATGACCCTACAGGGGGTCAAGAGACCCAGTACTTC
TRBJ2-1 TRBV6-5 - - CASSSPQGNEQFF TGTGCCAGCAGTTCCCCACAAGGGAATGAGCAGTTCTTC
TRBJ2-7 TRBV5-6 - - CASSRLQGTEYF TGTGCCAGCAGCCGACTACAGGGAACGGAGTACTTC
TRBJ2-3 TRBV6-1 - - CASSEKGVFTDTQYF TGTGCCAGCAGTGAAAAGGGGGTCTTCACAGATACGCAGTATTTT
TRBJ1-6 TRBV7-8 - - CASSLDRVERSPLHF TGTGCCAGCAGCTTAGACAGGGTGGAGAGGTCACCCCTCCACTTT
TRBJ2-3 TRBV29-1 - TRBD2 CSAPRSGSLDTQYF TGCAGCGCCCCAAGGAGCGGGAGTTTAGATACGCAGTATTTT
TRBJ2-7 TRBV5-1 - TRBD1 CASSPGTGGYEQYF TGCGCCAGCAGCCCCGGGACAGGAGGCTACGAGCAGTACTTC
TRBJ2-1 TRBV20-1 - TRBD2 CSAGGLAGNEQFF TGCAGTGCTGGGGGACTAGCGGGCAATGAGCAGTTCTTC
TRBJ2-2 TRBV15 - - CATSTYTGELFF TGTGCCACCAGCACCTACACCGGGGAGCTGTTTTTT
TRBJ2-5 TRBV7-6 few - CASSLATGSEAETQYF TGTGCCAGCAGCTTAGCAACTGGGTCCGAGGCGGAGACCCAGTACTTC
TRBJ2-5 TRBV11-2 - TRBD2 CASSSPSGRALVGETQYF TGTGCCAGCAGCTCCCCTAGCGGGAGGGCCCTCGTGGGGGAGACCCAGTACTTC
TRBJ2-7 TRBV29-1 many - CSVENADRPYEQYF TGCAGCGTTGAAAATGCGGATCGGCCCTACGAGCAGTACTTC
TRBJ2-7 TRBV5-1 few - CASSLVGRAYEQYF TGCGCCAGCAGCTTGGTGGGACGCGCCTACGAGCAGTACTTC
TRBJ2-1 TRBV12-3/TRBV12-4 many TRBD2 CASTTLSGSSSEQFF TGTGCCAGCACCACTCTGAGCGGGAGTAGCAGTGAGCAGTTCTTC
TRBJ2-1 TRBV9 - - CASSVATDSSYNEQFF TGTGCCAGCAGCGTAGCGACAGATAGCTCCTACAATGAGCAGTTCTTC
TRBJ2-2 TRBV25-1 - - CASSPSTAGGRGELFF TGTGCCAGCAGTCCATCGACCGCCGGGGGGCGTGGGGAGCTGTTTTTT
TRBJ1-2 TRBV15 - - CATSNQENRGYTF TGTGCCACCAGCAACCAAGAGAACAGGGGCTACACCTTC
TRBJ1-2 TRBV14 few - CASSQGMDYGYTF TGTGCCAGCAGCCAAGGGATGGACTATGGCTACACCTTC